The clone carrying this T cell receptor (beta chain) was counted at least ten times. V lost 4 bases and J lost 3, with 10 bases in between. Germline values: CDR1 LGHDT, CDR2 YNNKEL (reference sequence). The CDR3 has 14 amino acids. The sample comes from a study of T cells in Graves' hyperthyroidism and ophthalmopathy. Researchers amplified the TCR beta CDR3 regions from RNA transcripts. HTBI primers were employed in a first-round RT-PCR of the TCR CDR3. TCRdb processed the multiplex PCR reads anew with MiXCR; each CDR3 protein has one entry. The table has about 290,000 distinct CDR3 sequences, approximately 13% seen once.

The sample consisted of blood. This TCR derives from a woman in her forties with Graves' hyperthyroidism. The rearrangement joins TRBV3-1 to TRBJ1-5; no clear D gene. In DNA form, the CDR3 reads TGTGCCAGCAGCCCGGAAGGTTACAATCAGCCCCAGCATTTT. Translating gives CASSPEGYNQPQHF.